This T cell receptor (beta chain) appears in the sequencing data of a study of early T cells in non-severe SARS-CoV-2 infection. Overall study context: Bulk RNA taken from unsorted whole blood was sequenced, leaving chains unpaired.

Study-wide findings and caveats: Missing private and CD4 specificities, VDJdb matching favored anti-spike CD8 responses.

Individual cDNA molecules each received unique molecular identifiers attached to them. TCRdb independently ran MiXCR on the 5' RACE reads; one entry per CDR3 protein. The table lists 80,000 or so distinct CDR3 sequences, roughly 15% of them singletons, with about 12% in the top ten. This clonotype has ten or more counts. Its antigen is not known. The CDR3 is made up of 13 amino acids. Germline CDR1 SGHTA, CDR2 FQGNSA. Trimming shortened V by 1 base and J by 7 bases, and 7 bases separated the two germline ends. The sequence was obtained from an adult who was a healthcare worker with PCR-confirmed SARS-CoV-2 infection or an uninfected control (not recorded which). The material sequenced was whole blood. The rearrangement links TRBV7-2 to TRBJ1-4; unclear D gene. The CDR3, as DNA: TGTGCCAGCAGCTTAGATCCCGGTGAAAAACTGTTTTTT. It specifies CASSLDPGEKLFF.